What follows is one TCR beta chain and its context. No antigen is known for it. 60 Vbeta and 13 Jbeta primers were used in PCR. TCRdb keeps only in-frame clones here, not all; method: immunoSEQ multiplex PCR. There are about 200,000 clones in the sample; 77% occur only once, and approximately 2% lies in the top ten. The CDR3 is 13 amino acids. In germline, CDR1 is MNHNS, CDR2 SASEGT. The data belong to a study of cytomegalovirus exposure and HLA in healthy donors. Study outcomes and limitations: An analysis done earlier found most TCR beta V segments productive about 87% or about 30% of the time.

The chain uses TRBV6-1 and TRBJ2-5; TRBD1 is a possible D gene (6 bases). The J call may be faulty, since TRBJ2-7 better matches the DNA end. The clonotype originates from a woman in her 30s in good health and CMV-seropositive. The sequencing sample was made of PBMCs. CDR3 sequence: CASSEALQGEQYF. CDR3 nucleotide sequence: TGTGCCAGCAGTGAAGCGCTACAGGGCGAGCAGTACTTC.